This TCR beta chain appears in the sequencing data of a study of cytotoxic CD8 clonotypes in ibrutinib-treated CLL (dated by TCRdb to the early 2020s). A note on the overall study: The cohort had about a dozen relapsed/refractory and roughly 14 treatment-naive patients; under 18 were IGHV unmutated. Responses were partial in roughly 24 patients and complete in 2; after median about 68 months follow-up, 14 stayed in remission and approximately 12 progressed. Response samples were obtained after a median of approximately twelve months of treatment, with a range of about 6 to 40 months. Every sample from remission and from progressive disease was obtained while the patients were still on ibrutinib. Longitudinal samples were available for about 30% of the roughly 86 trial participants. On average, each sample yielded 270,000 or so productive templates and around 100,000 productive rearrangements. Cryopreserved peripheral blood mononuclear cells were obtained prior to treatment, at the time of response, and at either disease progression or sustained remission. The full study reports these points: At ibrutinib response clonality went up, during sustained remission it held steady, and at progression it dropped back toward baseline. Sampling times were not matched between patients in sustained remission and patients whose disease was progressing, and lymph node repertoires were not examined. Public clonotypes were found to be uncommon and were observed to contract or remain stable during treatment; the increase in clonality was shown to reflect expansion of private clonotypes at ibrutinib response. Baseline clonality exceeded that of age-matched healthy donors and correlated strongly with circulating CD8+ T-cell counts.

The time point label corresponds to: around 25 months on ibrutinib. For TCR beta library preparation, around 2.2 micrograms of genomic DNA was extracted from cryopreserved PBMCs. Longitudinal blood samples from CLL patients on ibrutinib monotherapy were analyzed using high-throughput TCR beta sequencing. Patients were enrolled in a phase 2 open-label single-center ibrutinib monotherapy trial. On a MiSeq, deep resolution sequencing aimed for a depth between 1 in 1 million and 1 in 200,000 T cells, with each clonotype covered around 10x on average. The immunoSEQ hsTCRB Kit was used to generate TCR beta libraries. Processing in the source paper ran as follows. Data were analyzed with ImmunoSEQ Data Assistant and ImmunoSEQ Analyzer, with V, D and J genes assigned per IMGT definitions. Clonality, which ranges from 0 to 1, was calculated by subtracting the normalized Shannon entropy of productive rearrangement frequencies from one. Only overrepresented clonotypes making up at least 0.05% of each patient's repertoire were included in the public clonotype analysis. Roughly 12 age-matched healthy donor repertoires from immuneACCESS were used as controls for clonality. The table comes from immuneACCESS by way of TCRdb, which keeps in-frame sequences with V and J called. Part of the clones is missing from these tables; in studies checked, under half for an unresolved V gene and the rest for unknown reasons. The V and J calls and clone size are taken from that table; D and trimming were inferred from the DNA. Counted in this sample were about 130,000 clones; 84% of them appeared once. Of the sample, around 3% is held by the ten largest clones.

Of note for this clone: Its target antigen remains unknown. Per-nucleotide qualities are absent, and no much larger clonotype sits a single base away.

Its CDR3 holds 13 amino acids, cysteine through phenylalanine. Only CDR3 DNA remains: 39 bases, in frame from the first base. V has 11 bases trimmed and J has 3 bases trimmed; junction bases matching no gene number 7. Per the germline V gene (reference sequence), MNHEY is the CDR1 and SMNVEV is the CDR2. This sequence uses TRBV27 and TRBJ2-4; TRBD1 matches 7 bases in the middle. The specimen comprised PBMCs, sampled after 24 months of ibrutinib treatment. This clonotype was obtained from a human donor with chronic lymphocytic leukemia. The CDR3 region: CAGVDRVKNIQYF. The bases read TGTGCCGGAGTCGACAGGGTCAAAAACATTCAGTACTTC.